This TCR beta chain was identified during a study of T cell responses to AZD1222 COVID-19 vaccine. Broader study findings: Baseline serostatus was positive in only six AZD1222 recipients. Among spike-specific TCRs, nearly half reportedly target unmutated variant regions. Only after the peak T cell response were repertoires sampled.

On this clone: Its target is not known.

This CDR3 spans 14 amino acids. Germline V gene sequence: CDR1 PRHDT, CDR2 FYEKMQ (reference sequence). V was shortened by 1 base and J by 1 base, with 6 bases between the two germline ends. Sequencing was performed with immunoSEQ multiplex PCR; in TCRdb, only in-frame clones are kept and a portion is missing. The top ten hold around 5% of the sample, which has about 130,000 clones, over 90% seen once. The origin of this receptor is an adult in good health. The rearrangement uses TRBV13 and TRBJ2-3; unclear D gene. This specimen was peripheral blood, taken on day 0 of AZD1222 vaccination. This CDR3 reads CASSLVRRTDTQYF. CDR3 sequence (DNA): TGTGCCAGCAGCTTAGTAAGGCGCACAGATACGCAGTATTTT.